The clone carrying this TCR beta chain was seen many times. The antigen remains unidentified. This sample was taken from a study of T cells after yellow fever vaccination. Overall study results and limits: Abundant clonotypes from the bulk population could contaminate FACS-sorted repertoires.

TCRdb re-derived calls from the 5' RACE reads in MiXCR, one entry per CDR3 protein. Here the sample spans a few hundred thousand distinct CDR3 sequences, more than 3.5% being singletons. Germline V gene sequence: CDR1 SGHAT, CDR2 FQNNGV. There are 12 residues in the CDR3. Deletions cut 5 bases from V and 8 bases from J, with 10 bases between. The clonotype comes from a man between 18 and 29 years old who received the YFV17D yellow fever vaccine. The specimen comprised PBMCs, sampled 15 days after the yellow fever booster vaccination. This sequence joins TRBV11-2 and TRBJ2-1; D call uncertain. The CDR3 spells CASSVLNHEQFF. The CDR3 DNA reads as TGTGCCAGCAGCGTGCTAAACCATGAGCAGTTCTTC.